This is a list of T cell receptor beta chains from one sample in a study of cytomegalovirus exposure and HLA in healthy donors. Sequenced by immunoSEQ multiplex PCR; TCRdb stores in-frame clones only, minus some. The sample holds 150,000 or so clones; more than 70% are singletons and the top ten take around 3.4%. Sequenced: PBMCs. The receptors originated from a man aged 35 to 55 in good health and CMV-seronegative. The CDR3 runs from the conserved cysteine through the conserved F or W. D genes are given only for firm matches. Where a row states a size, it is once, few, many or the class of an expanded clone; other rows omit it.

j_gene	abundance	v_gene	d_gene	CDR3aa	CDR3nt
TRBJ2-3	NA	TRBV29-1	TRBD2	CSLRKTSGGSTDTQYF	TGCTCACTCCGTAAGACTAGCGGGGGGAGCACAGATACGCAGTATTTT
TRBJ1-2	NA	TRBV7-9	TRBD1	CASSFPTGNGYTF	TGTGCCAGCAGCTTTCCGACAGGGAATGGCTACACCTTC
TRBJ1-1	NA	TRBV27	NA	CASSGQGITEAFF	TGTGCCAGCAGTGGTCAGGGGATCACTGAAGCTTTCTTT
TRBJ2-5	once	TRBV5-4	NA	CASSFTGYQETQYF	TGTGCCAGCAGCTTTACCGGGTACCAAGAGACCCAGTACTTC
TRBJ2-3	NA	TRBV7-3	NA	CASSLAGFTDTQYF	TGTGCCAGCAGCTTAGCGGGCTTCACAGATACGCAGTATTTT
TRBJ2-2	NA	TRBV7-9	TRBD1	CASSSGTGTGELFF	TGTGCCAGCAGTTCCGGGACAGGAACCGGGGAGCTGTTTTTT
TRBJ2-3	NA	TRBV19	NA	CASRRREADTQYF	TGTGCCAGTAGAAGGAGGGAGGCAGATACGCAGTATTTT
TRBJ2-5	once	TRBV28	NA	CASSLDSTYQETQYF	TGTGCCAGCAGTTTAGATAGCACGTACCAAGAGACCCAGTACTTC
TRBJ2-7	few	TRBV6-1	NA	CASSEYPMTALYEQYF	TGTGCCAGCAGCGAATACCCAATGACAGCGTTGTACGAGCAGTACTTC
TRBJ1-6	NA	TRBV27	TRBD1	CASRPTGGGYNSPLHF	TGTGCCAGCAGACCCACAGGGGGCGGCTATAATTCACCCCTCCACTTT
TRBJ2-7	NA	TRBV5-1	TRBD1	CASSEQGADEQYF	TGCGCCAGCAGCGAACAGGGGGCGGACGAGCAGTACTTC
TRBJ1-1	once	TRBV28	NA	CASSPQRETGEREAFF	TGTGCCAGCAGTCCTCAACGAGAGACGGGGGAACGTGAAGCTTTCTTT
TRBJ2-2	NA	TRBV5-4	TRBD1	CASSPGTGVTGELFF	TGTGCCAGCAGCCCCGGGACAGGGGTTACCGGGGAGCTGTTTTTT
TRBJ2-7	NA	TRBV18	TRBD1	CASSPQGQGMHEQYF	TGTGCCAGCTCACCACAAGGACAGGGGATGCACGAGCAGTACTTC
TRBJ2-7	NA	TRBV7-9	NA	CASRSRGSYEQYF	TGTGCCAGCAGATCCAGGGGATCCTACGAGCAGTACTTC
TRBJ2-3	NA	TRBV7-6	TRBD2	CASSPGAQRGVRTDTQYF	TGTGCCAGCAGCCCCGGCGCACAGCGGGGGGTAAGAACAGATACGCAGTATTTT
TRBJ1-1	NA	TRBV27	NA	CASSLERETTEAFF	TGTGCCAGCAGTTTAGAAAGGGAGACCACTGAAGCTTTCTTT
TRBJ2-2	once	TRBV4-2	TRBD1	CASSLETGGIGELFF	TGTGCCAGCAGCCTAGAGACAGGGGGTATCGGGGAGCTGTTTTTT
TRBJ1-2	NA	TRBV9	TRBD1	CASSPSPGTGGLNYGYTF	TGTGCCAGCAGCCCCAGTCCCGGGACAGGGGGCCTAAACTATGGCTACACCTTC
TRBJ2-7	NA	TRBV4-3	TRBD2	CASSLRLAGEVSYEQYF	TGCGCCAGCAGCCTCAGACTAGCGGGGGAAGTCTCCTACGAGCAGTACTTC
TRBJ1-5	few	TRBV4-2	NA	CASGRTPESNQPQHF	TGTGCCAGCGGCAGGACTCCTGAGAGCAATCAGCCCCAGCATTTT
TRBJ2-2	NA	TRBV14	TRBD2	CASSQPGREVTGELFF	TGTGCCAGCAGCCAACCAGGGAGGGAGGTCACCGGGGAGCTGTTTTTT
TRBJ2-3	NA	TRBV5-1	TRBD2	CASSTTGTSGGASTDTQYF	TGCGCCAGCAGCACCACCGGGACTAGCGGGGGGGCGAGCACAGATACGCAGTATTTT
TRBJ2-7	NA	TRBV28	TRBD1	CASSKPGTVSYEQYF	TGTGCCAGCAGTAAGCCCGGGACAGTCTCCTACGAGCAGTACTTC